This T cell receptor beta chain was identified in a study of shared clonotypes between healthy human individuals. Trimming cost V 2 bases and J 2 bases, with 16 bases left between them. The CDR3 runs 16 residues. Looked up from germline, CDR1 is MDHEN and CDR2 is SYDVKM. Clones were read by immunoSEQ multiplex PCR, and TCRdb kept only the in-frame ones, dropping some. The sample holds about 680,000 clones, approximately 79% seen once. The sequence derives from a woman under 40 in good health. The chain couples TRBV28 to TRBJ2-7, with no clear D. The sample was memory CD4+ T cells sorted from blood. Subset meaning: CD45RA-negative fraction. In DNA form, the CDR3 reads TGTGCCAGCAGTTTAGTGAGGTTCACTAATCCCTACGAGCAGTACTTC. The encoded protein is CASSLVRFTNPYEQYF.